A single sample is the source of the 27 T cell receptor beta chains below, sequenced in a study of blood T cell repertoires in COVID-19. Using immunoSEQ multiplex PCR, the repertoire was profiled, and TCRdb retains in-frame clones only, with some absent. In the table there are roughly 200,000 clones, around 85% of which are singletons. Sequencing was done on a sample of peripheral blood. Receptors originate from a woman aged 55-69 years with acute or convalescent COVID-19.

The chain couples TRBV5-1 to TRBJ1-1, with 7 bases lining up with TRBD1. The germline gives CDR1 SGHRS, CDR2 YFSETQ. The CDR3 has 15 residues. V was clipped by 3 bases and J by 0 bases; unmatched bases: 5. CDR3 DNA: TGCGCCAGCAGCTGGGACAGCCCAATGAACACTGAAGCTTTCTTT. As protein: CASSWDSPMNTEAFF.

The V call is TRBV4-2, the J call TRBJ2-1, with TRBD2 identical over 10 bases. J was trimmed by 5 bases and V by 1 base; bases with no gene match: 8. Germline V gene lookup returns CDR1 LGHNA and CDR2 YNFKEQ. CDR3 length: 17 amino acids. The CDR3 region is CASSQGTGTSANNEQFF. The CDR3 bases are TGTGCCAGCAGCCAAGGGACCGGGACTAGCGCCAACAATGAGCAGTTCTTC.

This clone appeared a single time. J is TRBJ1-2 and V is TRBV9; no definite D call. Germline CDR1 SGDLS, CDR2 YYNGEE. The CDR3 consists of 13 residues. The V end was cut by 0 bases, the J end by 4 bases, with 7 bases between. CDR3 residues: CASSVDLSYGYTF. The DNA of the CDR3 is TGTGCCAGCAGCGTAGATCTATCCTATGGCTACACCTTC.

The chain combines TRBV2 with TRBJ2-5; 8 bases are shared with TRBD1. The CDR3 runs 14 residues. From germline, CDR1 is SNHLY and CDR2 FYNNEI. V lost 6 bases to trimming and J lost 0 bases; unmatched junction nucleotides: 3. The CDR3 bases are TGTGCCAGCAGCGGACAGGGAAACCAAGAGACCCAGTACTTC. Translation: CASSGQGNQETQYF.

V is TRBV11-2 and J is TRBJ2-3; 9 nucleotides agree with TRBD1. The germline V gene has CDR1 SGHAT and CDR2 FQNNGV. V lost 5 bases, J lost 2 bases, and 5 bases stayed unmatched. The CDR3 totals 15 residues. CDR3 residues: CASSNQQGATDTQYF. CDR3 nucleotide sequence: TGTGCCAGCAGCAACCAACAGGGGGCCACAGATACGCAGTATTTT.

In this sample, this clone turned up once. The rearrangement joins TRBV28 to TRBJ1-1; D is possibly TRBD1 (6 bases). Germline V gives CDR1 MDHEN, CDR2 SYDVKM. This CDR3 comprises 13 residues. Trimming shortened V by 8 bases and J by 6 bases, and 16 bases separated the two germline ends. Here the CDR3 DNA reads TGTGCCAGCGATGCGTGGGGGGGCTCTGAAGCTTTCTTT. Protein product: CASDAWGGSEAFF.

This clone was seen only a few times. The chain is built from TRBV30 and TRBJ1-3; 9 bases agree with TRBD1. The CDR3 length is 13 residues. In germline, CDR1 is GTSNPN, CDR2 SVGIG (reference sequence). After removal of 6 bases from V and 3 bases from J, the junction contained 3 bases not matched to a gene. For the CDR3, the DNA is TGTGCCTGCGGACAGGGGTTTGGAAACACCATATATTTT. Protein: CACGQGFGNTIYF.

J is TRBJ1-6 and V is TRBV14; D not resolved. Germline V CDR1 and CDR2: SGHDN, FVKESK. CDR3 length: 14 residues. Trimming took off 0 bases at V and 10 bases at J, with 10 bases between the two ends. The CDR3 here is CASSQDVGSSPLHF. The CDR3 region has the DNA TGTGCCAGCAGCCAAGATGTCGGTAGCTCACCCCTCCACTTT.

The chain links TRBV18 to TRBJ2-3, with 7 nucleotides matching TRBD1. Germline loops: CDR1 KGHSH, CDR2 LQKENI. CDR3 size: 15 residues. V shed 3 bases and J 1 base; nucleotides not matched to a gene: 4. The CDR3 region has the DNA TGTGCCAGCTCACCTCCACAGGGGCGCACAGATACGCAGTATTTT. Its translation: CASSPPQGRTDTQYF.

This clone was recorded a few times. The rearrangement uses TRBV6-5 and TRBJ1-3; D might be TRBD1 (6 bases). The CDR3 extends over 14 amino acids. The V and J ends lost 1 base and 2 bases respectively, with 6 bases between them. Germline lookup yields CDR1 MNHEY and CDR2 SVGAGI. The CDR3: CASSYWGPGNTIYF. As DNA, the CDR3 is TGTGCCAGCAGTTACTGGGGGCCTGGAAACACCATATATTTT.

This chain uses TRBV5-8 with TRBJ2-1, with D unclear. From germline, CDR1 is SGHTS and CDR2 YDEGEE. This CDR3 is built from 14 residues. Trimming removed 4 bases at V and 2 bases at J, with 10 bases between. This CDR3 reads CASSPETPYNEQFF. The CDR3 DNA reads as TGTGCCAGCAGCCCCGAGACTCCCTACAATGAGCAGTTCTTC.

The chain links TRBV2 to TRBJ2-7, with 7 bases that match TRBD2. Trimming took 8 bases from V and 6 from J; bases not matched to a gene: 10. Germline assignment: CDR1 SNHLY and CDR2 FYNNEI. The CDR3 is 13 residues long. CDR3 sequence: CASRGEGSGEQYF. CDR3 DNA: TGTGCCAGCCGGGGGGAGGGTAGCGGCGAGCAGTACTTC. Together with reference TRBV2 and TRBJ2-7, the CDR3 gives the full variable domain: EPEVTQTPSHQVTQMGQEVILRCVPISNHLYFYWYRQILGQKVEFLVSFYNNEISEKSEIFDDQFSVERPDGSNFTLKIRSTKLEDSAMYFCASRGEGSGEQYFGPGTRLTVT.

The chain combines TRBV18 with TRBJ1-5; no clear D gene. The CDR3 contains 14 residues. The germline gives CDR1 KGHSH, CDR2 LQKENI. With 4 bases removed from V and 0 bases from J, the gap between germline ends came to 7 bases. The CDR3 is CASSLYYSNQPQHF. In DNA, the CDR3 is TGTGCCAGCTCACTCTACTATAGCAATCAGCCCCAGCATTTT.

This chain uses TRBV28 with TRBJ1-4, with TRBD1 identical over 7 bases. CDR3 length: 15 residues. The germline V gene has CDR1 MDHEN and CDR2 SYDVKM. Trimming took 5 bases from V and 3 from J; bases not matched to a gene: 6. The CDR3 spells CASSNSGGANEKLFF. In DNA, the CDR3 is TGTGCCAGCAGTAATTCAGGGGGAGCTAATGAAAAACTGTTTTTT. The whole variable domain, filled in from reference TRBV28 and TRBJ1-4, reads DVKVTQSSRYLVKRTGEKVFLECVQDMDHENMFWYRQDPGLGLRLIYFSYDVKMKEKGDIPEGYSVSREKKERFSLILESASTNQTSMYLCASSNSGGANEKLFFGSGTQLSVL.

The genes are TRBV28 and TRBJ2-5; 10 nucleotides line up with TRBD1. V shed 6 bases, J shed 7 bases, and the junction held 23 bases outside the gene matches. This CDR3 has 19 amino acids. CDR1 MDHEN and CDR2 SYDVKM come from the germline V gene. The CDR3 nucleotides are TGTGCCAGCAGGTCAGAACCGGGACAGGGGTCCCCTCTATACGGGACCCAGTACTTC. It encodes CASRSEPGQGSPLYGTQYF.

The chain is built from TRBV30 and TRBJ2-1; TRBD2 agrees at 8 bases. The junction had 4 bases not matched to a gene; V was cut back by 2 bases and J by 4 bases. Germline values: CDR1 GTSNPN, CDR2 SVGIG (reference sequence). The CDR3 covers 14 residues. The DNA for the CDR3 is TGTGCCTGGAGTACGGGAGGGGGATACAATGAGCAGTTCTTC. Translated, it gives CAWSTGGGYNEQFF.

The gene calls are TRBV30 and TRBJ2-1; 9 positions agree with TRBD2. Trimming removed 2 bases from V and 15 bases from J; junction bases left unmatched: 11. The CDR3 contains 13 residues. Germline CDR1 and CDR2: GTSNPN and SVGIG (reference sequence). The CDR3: CAWSWASGELRFF. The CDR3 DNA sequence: TGTGCCTGGAGTTGGGCTAGCGGGGAACTTCGGTTCTTC.

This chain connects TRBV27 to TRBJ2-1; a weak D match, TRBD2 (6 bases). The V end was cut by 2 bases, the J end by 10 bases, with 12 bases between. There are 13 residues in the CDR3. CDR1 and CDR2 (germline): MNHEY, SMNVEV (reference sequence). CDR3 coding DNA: TGTGCCAGCAGTTTACGGGAGCGACGGGAGCAGTTCTTC. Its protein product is CASSLRERREQFF.

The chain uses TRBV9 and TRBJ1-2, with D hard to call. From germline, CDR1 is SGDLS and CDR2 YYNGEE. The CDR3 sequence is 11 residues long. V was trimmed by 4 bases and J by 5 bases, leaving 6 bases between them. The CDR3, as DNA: TGTGCCAGCAGCTCGTTTTATGGCTACACCTTC. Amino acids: CASSSFYGYTF.

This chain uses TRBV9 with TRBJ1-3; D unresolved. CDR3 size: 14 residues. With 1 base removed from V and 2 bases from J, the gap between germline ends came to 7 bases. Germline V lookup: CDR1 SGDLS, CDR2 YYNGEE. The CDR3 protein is CASSVQATGNTIYF. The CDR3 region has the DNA TGTGCCAGCAGCGTACAGGCGACTGGAAACACCATATATTTT.

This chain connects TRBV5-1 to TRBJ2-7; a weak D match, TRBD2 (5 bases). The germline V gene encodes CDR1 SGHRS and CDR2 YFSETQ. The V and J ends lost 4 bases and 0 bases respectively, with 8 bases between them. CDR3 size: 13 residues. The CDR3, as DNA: TGCGCCAGCAGCCGCGAGGGCTCCTACGAGCAGTACTTC. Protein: CASSREGSYEQYF.

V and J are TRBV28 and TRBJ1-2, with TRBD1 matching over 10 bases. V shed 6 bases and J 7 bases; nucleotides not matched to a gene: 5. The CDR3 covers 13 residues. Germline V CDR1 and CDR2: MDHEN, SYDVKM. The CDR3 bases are TGTGCCAGCAGCCGACAGGGGGCAATTGGCTACACCTTC. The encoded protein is CASSRQGAIGYTF.

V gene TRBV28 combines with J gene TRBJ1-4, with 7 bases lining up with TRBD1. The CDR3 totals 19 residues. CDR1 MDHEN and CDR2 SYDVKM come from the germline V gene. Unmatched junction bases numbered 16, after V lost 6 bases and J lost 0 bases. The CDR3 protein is CASRTLQGLTYATNEKLFF. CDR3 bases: TGTGCCAGCAGGACCCTACAGGGGCTGACCTATGCAACTAATGAAAAACTGTTTTTT.

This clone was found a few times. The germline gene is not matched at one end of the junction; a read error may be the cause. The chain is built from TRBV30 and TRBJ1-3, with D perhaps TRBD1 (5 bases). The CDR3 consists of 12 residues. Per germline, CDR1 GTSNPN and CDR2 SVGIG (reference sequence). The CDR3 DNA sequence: TGTGCCTGGAGTCCTACCGTTGGGGCTGTTAATTTT. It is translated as CAWSPTVGAVNF.

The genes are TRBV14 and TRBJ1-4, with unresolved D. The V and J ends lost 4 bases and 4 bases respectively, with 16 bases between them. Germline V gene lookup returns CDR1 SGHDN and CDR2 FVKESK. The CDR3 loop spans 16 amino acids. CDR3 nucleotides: TGTGCCAGCAGCCCCAGGCCGAACCACTTTAATGAAAAACTGTTTTTT. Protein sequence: CASSPRPNHFNEKLFF.

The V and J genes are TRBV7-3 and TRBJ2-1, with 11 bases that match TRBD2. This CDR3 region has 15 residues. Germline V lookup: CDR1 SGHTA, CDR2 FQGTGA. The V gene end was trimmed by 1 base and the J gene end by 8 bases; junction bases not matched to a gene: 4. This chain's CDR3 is CASSLSTSGSDEQFF. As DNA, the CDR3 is TGTGCCAGCAGCTTAAGTACTAGCGGGAGCGATGAGCAGTTCTTC.

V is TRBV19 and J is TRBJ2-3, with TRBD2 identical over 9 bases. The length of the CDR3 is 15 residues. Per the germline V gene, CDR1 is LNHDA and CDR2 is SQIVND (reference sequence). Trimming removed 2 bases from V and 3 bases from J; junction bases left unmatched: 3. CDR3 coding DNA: TGTGCCAGTAGTATACTAGCGGGGACTACAGATACGCAGTATTTT. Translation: CASSILAGTTDTQYF.